This T cell receptor (beta chain) appears in the sequencing data of a study of cytomegalovirus exposure and HLA in healthy donors. Study-level information: Sequencing of around 200 million T cells in an earlier analysis found 95 million to 120 million unique TCR beta sequences. The early release's HLA-typed donors yielded 70 million to 85 million unique TCRs. General study points: Across donors, most TCRs were seen rarely, yet some public ones were widespread.

Both 60 Vbeta primers and 13 Jbeta primers went into the PCR. TCRdb's copy holds only in-frame clones and misses some; the assay was immunoSEQ multiplex PCR. The sample has around 100,000 clones; 60% to 85% are singletons. CDR3 length equals 11 residues. Germline CDR1 reads SQVTM; CDR2 reads ANQGSEA. The germline V and J ends were trimmed by 4 bases and 3 bases, with 7 bases remaining between them. About this clone: Antigen unknown.

Sequenced sample: PBMCs. The source is a female donor in good health and CMV-seropositive. The chain recombines TRBV29-1 with TRBJ2-7, with D tentatively TRBD1 (6 bases). CDR3 sequence (DNA): TGCAGCGTTGGGACAGACTACGAGCAGTACTTC. Its translation is CSVGTDYEQYF.